A single sample is the source of the 5 T cell receptor beta chains below, sequenced in a study of blood T cells in healthy people across ages. A sample-barcoded 5' primer and a J-beta primer mix were used in a second PCR of about 7 to 11 cycles. One entry per CDR3 protein results from TCRdb running MiXCR on the 5' RACE reads. The data hold some 670,000 distinct CDR3 sequences, with around 50% observed a single time. Material: blood. These TCRs come from a woman of 80 years or more in good health.

The gene calls are TRBV20-1 and TRBJ2-1; 8 bases line up with TRBD1. The DNA end is a closer match to TRBJ2-7, so the J assignment may be wrong. CDR3 size: 14 residues. Germline V gene sequence: CDR1 DFQATT, CDR2 SNEGSKA (reference sequence). CDR3 nucleotide sequence: TGCAGTGCCGTCAGGGGGCAGCCTTACAATGAGCAGTACTTC. Translation gives CSAVRGQPYNEQYF.

This clonotype appeared many times. J is TRBJ2-1 and V is TRBV28; TRBD1 agrees at 7 bases. Germline loops: CDR1 MDHEN, CDR2 SYDVKM. V was pared by 5 bases and J by 3 bases, with 7 bases of the junction left unmatched. There are 15 residues in the CDR3. The CDR3 DNA sequence: TGTGCCAGCAGTAAGACAGGGAATGGCTACAATGAGCAGTTCTTC. It codes for CASSKTGNGYNEQFF.

The J gene is TRBJ1-2, the V gene TRBV7-9, with 8 bases fitting TRBD1. Germline CDR1 reads SEHNR; CDR2 reads FQNEAQ (reference sequence). After removal of 2 bases from V and 3 bases from J, the junction contained 5 bases not matched to a gene. The CDR3 is made up of 15 amino acids. The CDR3 bases are TGTGCCAGCAGCTTATTCGGACAGGGATACTATGGCTACACCTTC. Translated, it gives CASSLFGQGYYGYTF.

On this clonotype: A much larger clone differs by one base, so this may be a read error. V gene TRBV6-1 combines with J gene TRBJ2-3; 9 bases map to TRBD2. Germline lookup yields CDR1 MNHNS and CDR2 SASEGT. This CDR3 is 14 amino acids long. The junction had 3 bases not matched to a gene; V was cut back by 4 bases and J by 4 bases. In nucleotides, the CDR3 is TGTGCCAGCAGTGCCCGACTAGCGGCAGATACGCAGTATTTT. The encoded protein is CASSARLAADTQYF.

This chain's CDR3 is CASSLGTGTLSYNEQFF. The DNA for the CDR3 is TGCGCCAGCAGCTTGGGGACAGGGACTCTTTCCTACAATGAGCAGTTCTTC. This chain connects TRBV5-1 to TRBJ2-1; 8 nucleotides align to TRBD1. After removal of 0 bases from V and 1 base from J, the junction contained 6 bases not matched to a gene. Germline V gene data show CDR1 as SGHRS and CDR2 as YFSETQ. The CDR3 is 17 amino acids.